This T cell receptor beta chain was retrieved from a study of T cell responses to AZD1222 COVID-19 vaccine. General study findings and limits: Targeting of unmutated variant regions was reportedly seen in nearly half of spike-specific TCRs. Only a handful of AZD1222 recipients, roughly six in all, had baseline seropositivity. In a largely white British group with more females than males, clonal diversity was possibly underestimated.

As for this clone: Its specificity is not known.

Pooling was applied to second doses at about 4 or about 12 weeks. Produced via immunoSEQ multiplex PCR; TCRdb's table is partial and in-frame only. The sample consists of some 110,000 clones, 85% to 95% of them appearing once. This sequence was found in an adult who received the AZD1222 COVID-19 vaccine. Sequencing used peripheral blood, obtained 28 days after the second AZD1222 dose.

This CDR3 is CATSSLAGEGEQYF. The DNA for the CDR3 is TGTGCCACCAGTTCTCTAGCGGGAGAAGGGGAGCAGTACTTC. The chain couples TRBV15 to TRBJ2-7; 10 bases map to TRBD2. The CDR3 is 14 residues long. From germline, CDR1 is LNHNV and CDR2 YYDKDF (reference sequence). J gave up 7 bases and V 6 bases, and 9 bases lay outside the gene matches.